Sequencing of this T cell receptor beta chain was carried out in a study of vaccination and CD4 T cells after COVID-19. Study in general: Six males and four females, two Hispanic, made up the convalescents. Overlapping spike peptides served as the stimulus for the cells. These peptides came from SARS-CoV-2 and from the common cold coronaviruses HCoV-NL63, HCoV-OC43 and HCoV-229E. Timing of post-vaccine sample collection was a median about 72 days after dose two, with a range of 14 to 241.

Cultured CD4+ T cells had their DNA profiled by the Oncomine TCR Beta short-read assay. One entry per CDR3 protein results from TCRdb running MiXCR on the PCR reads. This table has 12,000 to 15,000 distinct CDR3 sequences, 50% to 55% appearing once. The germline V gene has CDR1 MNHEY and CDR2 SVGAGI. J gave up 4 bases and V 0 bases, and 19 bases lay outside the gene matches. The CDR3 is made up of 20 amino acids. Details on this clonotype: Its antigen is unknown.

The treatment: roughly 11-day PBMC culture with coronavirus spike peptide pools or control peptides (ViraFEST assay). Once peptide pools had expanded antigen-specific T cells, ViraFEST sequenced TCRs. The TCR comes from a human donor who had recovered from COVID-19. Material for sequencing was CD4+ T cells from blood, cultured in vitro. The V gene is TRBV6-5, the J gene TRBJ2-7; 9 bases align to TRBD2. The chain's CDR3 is CASSYSSWLAGNRRSYEQYF. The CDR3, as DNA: TGTGCCAGCAGTTACTCGAGTTGGCTAGCGGGGAACCGACGATCTTACGAGCAGTACTTC.